A selection of T cell receptor beta chains follows, all from one sample in a study of T cells in Graves' hyperthyroidism and ophthalmopathy. TCRdb recomputed calls from the multiplex PCR reads with MiXCR, one row per CDR3 protein. The profile shows about 680,000 distinct CDR3 sequences, 30% to 40% of them singletons. The sample taken for sequencing was blood. Receptor source: a woman aged 35 to 49 with Graves' hyperthyroidism. The CDR3 runs from the conserved cysteine through the conserved F or W.

V | CDR3
TRBV2 | CASSPWTGSSSKGANVLTF
TRBV7-2 | CASSLDLLAGIVGELFF
TRBV2 | CASSQGTGFGEQYF
TRBV7-8 | CASSVDRDTIYF
TRBV19 | CASSIARGGYEQYF
TRBV25-1 | CASNEGAAYQETQYF
TRBV29-1 | CSVGFSPDRFYTEAFF
TRBV4-3 | CASSQVLLMNTEAFF
TRBV7-9 | CASSFVVQETQYF
TRBV7-2 | CASPKQGVHGYTF
TRBV7-3 | CASSAWSRTGVGTQYF
TRBV5-1 | CASSLTGLNTGELFF
TRBV10-3 | CASSSDSSSYEQYF
TRBV10-1 | CASSFAGTGGYTF
TRBV6-6 | CAIRATPYNSPLHF
TRBV7-9 | CASSGPGGRGSYEQYF
TRBV6-1 | CASYEGGAYEQYF
TRBV5-1 | CASSRRGSDYTGELFF
TRBV5-1 | CASSLNEYQQYF
TRBV7-2 | CASSQDTNSRYGYTF
TRBV18 | CASAPREGDGYTF
TRBV7-2 | CASSYDRHTEAFF
TRBV2 | CASMGGGETQYF
TRBV7-2 | CASSLETGAVSPLHF
TRBV7-2 | CASSLQTGLENNGYTF
TRBV4-3 | CASSQGGSGTYEQYF
TRBV7-3 | CASSFEGADTEAFF
TRBV5-6 | CASSLFWGRNTEAFF
TRBV10-3 | CAISEKVDREQTQYF
TRBV5-6 | CASSFFGGEQYF
TRBV29-1 | CSVEEGNYEQYF
TRBV24-1 | CATSVRDVHGYTF
TRBV19 | CASSIWGQGNEQYF
TRBV6-2/TRBV6-3 | CASRRGQVEAFF
TRBV20-1 | CSASQGGLDEKLFF
TRBV6-5 | CASSYFRTGVNSPLHF
TRBV6-6 | CASSYTRDISEKLFF
TRBV4-1 | CASRPTGGYGYTF
TRBV11-2 | CASSLQPGGALETQYF
TRBV5-1 | CASSLFPGTEAFF
TRBV10-3 | CAISEGGQGIEAFF
TRBV10-3 | CAISDPYGPNTEAFF
TRBV2 | CASSTKTSGRVYTGELFF
TRBV10-3 | CAISSGANQPQHF
TRBV9 | CASSRGLAVYNEQFF
TRBV11-2 | CASSPQEWNTEAFF
TRBV9 | CASSGRQARDTEAFF
TRBV7-9 | CASSLPPGSPEAFF
TRBV7-3 | CASSRSRIGTGELFF
TRBV10-3 | CAISGGHTEGYGYTF
TRBV6-4 | CASSDSTWGAEGYTF
TRBV7-9 | CASSLGAGPSGPQHF
TRBV12-3/TRBV12-4 | CASSFGQQGNSGNTIYF
TRBV10-3 | CAISESRPLPAGLELVFDTEAFF
TRBV4-1 | CASSIRQGSNQPQHF
TRBV7-9 | CASDRQGSNQPQHF
TRBV15 | CATSRRQGYSTDTQYF
TRBV5-8 | CASSFRDREDEQYF
TRBV20-1 | CSAPLTRSGNTIYF
TRBV6-2/TRBV6-3 | CATSTPAGLSQPQHF